This T cell receptor (beta chain) was identified during a study of response to subunit inactivated influenza vaccine. TCRdb re-derived calls from the RT-PCR reads in MiXCR, one entry per CDR3 protein. The data contain some 550,000 distinct CDR3 sequences, around 25% of them seen just once; the ten biggest clones take up around 2.8%. Separately, the same data were catalogued under a study of T cells expressing NK-cell markers. That study adds: Scientists made TCR beta cDNA using 5'RACE template switching with UMIs. Researchers got TCR beta repertoires out of sorted CD3+CD56+NKG2C+, CD3+CD56+NKG2C- and CD3+CD56-NKG2C+ T cells. Serological testing identified seven of the eight sequenced donors as HCMV-seropositive and one as seronegative. Roughly six donors showed dominant NKG2C+ clonotypes comprising about 1.0-8% of their CD8+ T cells. In several donors, these clonotypes also led the CD3+CD56-NKG2C+ fraction.

The clonotype originates from a middle-aged man who received an inactivated influenza vaccine. The input for sequencing was CD4+ T cells sorted from PBMCs, taken approximately 12 days after vaccination.

CDR3 DNA sequence: TGCGCCAGCAGTGATCACAGGGACATCACCGGGGAGCTGTTTTTT. Translating gives CASSDHRDITGELFF. The chain employs TRBV5-1 and TRBJ2-2; perhaps TRBD1 as D (6 bases). The CDR3 contains 15 residues. Trimming took off 5 bases at V and 4 bases at J, with 15 bases between the two ends. Looked up from germline, CDR1 is SGHRS and CDR2 is YFSETQ. Full variable domain (missing parts from reference TRBV5-1 and TRBJ2-2): KAGVTQTPRYLIKTRGQQVTLSCSPISGHRSVSWYQQTPGQGLQFLFEYFSETQRNKGNFPGRFSGRQFSNSRSEMNVSTLELGDSALYLCASSDHRDITGELFFGEGSRLTVL.